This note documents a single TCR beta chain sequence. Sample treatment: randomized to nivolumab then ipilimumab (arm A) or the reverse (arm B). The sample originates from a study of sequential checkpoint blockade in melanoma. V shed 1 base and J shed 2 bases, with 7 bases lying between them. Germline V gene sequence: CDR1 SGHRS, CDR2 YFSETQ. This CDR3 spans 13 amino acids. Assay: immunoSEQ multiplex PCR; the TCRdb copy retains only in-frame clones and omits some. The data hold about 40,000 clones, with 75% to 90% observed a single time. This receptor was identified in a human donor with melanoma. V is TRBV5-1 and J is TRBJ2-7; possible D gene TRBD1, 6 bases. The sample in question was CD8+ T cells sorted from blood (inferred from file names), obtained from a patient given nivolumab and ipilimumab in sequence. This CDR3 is CASSLWGPYEQYF. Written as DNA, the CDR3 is TGCGCCAGCAGCTTGTGGGGGCCCTACGAGCAGTACTTC.